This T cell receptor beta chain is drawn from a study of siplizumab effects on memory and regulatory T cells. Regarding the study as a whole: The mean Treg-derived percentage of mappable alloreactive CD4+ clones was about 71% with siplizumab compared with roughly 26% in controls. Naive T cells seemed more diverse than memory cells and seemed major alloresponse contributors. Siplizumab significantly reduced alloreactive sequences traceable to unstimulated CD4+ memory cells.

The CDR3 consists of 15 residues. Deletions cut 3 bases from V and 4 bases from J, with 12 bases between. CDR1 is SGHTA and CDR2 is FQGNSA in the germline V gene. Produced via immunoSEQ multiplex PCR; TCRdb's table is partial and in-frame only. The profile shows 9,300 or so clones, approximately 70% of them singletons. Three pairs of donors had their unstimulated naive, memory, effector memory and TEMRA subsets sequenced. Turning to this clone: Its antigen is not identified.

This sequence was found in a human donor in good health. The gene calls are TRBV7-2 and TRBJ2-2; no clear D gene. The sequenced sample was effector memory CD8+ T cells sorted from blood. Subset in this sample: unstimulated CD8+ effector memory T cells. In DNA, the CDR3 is TGTGCCAGCAGCTTCCCCCAGGCGACCACCGGGGAGCTGTTTTTT. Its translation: CASSFPQATTGELFF.